This T cell receptor beta chain was obtained from a study of T cells in women clearing cervical HPV infection. In the study overall: Case blood was drawn a median approximately 150 days after lesion detection. Study observations and caveats: Richness plus V gene abundances separated cases from controls with AUC approximately 0.78.

The CDR3 runs 15 residues. Germline lookup yields CDR1 SGHAT and CDR2 FQNNGV. The ends lost 3 bases at V and 4 bases at J; junction bases unmatched: 3. About this clone: The antigen remains undetermined. The DNA ends 3 residues before the CDR3 does, and the rest of the CDR3 is filled in from the germline J gene.

Data came from immunoSEQ multiplex PCR; TCRdb stores just in-frame clones and leaves some out. The repertoire shows 20,000 to 25,000 clones; the top ten hold roughly 3.3%. The TCR originated in a woman aged 18 to 75 with a cervical HPV16 infection that either progressed to CIN3+ or cleared (not recorded which). The sequenced sample consisted of blood buffy coat. The genes are TRBV11-2 and TRBJ1-4; 9 nucleotides match TRBD1. CDR3 loop: CASSFGTGINEKLFF. The DNA read from the CDR3 is TGTGCCAGCAGCTTCGGGACAGGGATTAATGAAAAA.